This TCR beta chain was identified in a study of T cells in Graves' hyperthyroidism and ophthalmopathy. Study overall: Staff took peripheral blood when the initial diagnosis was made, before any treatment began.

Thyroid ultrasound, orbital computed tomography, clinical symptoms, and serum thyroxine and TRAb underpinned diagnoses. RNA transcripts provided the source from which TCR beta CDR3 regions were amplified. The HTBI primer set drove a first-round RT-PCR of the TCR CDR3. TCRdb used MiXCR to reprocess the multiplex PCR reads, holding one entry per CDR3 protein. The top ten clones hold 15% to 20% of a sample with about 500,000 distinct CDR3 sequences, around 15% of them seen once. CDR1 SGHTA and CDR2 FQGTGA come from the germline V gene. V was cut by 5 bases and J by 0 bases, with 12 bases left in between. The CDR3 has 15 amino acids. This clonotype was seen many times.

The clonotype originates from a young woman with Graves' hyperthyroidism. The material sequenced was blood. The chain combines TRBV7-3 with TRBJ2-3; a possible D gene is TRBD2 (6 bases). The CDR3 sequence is CASSRIAASTDTQYF. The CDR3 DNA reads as TGTGCCAGCAGCCGCATAGCGGCTAGCACAGATACGCAGTATTTT.